This entry is about one T cell receptor beta chain. This clonotype was found a few times. The antigen it recognizes is unknown. There are no base qualities to consult, and no much larger clone falls within one base. Amplification of TCR beta CDR3 regions was carried out from RNA transcripts. The TCR CDR3 was subjected to a first round of RT-PCR using the HTBI primer set and the Qiagen OneStep RT-PCR kit. Libraries were constructed in a second round of multiplex PCR, after which size selection and purification were performed. Sequencing of the libraries was done on an Illumina HiSeq2000 using paired-end 100 bp reads. Turning to the authors' computational methods: Raw data were processed with SOAPnuke, discarding reads with adapters, uncalled bases, mean Phred below 15, or no exact constant-primer or identifier match. COPE v1.2.5 was used to merge the high-quality paired reads, and each unique nucleotide sequence was defined as a clonotype. Clonotypes were aligned to IMGT TRBV, TRBD and TRBJ reference segments using MiTCR v1.1. Only V-J combinations with frequency above 0.0001, covering about 99% of repertoires, were analysed. A TCS score was defined as the ratio of F50 (clonal expansion) to E x V (chaos), with BLOSUM62-based TCRdist applied between CDR3 peptides within each V-J. Welch's t-statistics and random forest reduced fewer than 600 V-J features to 13, which were used in a naive Bayes classifier (R e1071). Thyroid-blood repertoire similarity was quantified with the Morisita-Horn index. The public reads were run again by TCRdb, first through fastp at Q25 and then through MiXCR, and only productive beta chains were kept. For every CDR3 protein sequence, its rows merge into one entry that carries the most common genes and DNA. TCRdb, not the original authors, processed these V and J calls. The sample table lists just under 750,000 distinct CDR3 sequences, 30% to 40% of them with a count of one. Of the sample, about a third is held by the ten largest clones.

These data are taken from a study of T cells in Graves' hyperthyroidism and ophthalmopathy (dated by TCRdb to the late 2010s). For the study in its entirety: Peripheral blood samples were taken at initial diagnosis, before any treatment was given. TCR V-J signatures able to tell the groups apart were searched for in a discovery cohort of some 100 patients, of whom around 43 had Graves' ophthalmopathy and around 56 had stable Graves' hyperthyroidism. An independent validation cohort of fewer than 20 hyperthyroidism patients and 17 patients who later progressed to ophthalmopathy tested prospective prediction of ophthalmopathy. The approximately 100 discovery patients were randomly split 7:3 into training and test sets. In about six Graves' hyperthyroidism patients, the study also compared T-cell repertoires from thyroid tissue with T-cell repertoires from blood. Following sampling, methimazole starting at 30 mg daily was given to hyperthyroidism patients, and high-dose intravenous methylprednisolone was given to ophthalmopathy patients. According to the paper, TCR Vbeta CDR3 sequencing was carried out on 135 peripheral blood samples, which came from fewer than 50 ophthalmopathy, 70 to 80 hyperthyroidism and about 17 progressor patients. Here is what the overall study found, with its caveats: Most expanded thyroid clonotypes (frequency above 0.001) were also detected in blood, suggesting blood repertoires may reflect thyroid immune responses. A model built on a 13 V-J signature distinguished ophthalmopathy from stable hyperthyroidism, reaching around 87% sensitivity and 81% to 83% specificity in cross-validation and 80%/75% in testing. Sample size was not statistically predetermined, and investigators were not blinded to group allocation. In validation, progression to ophthalmopathy was predicted by the model with around 71% sensitivity and 72% to 85% specificity, a median of about 6.8 months before onset.

Stable Graves' hyperthyroidism was defined as no progression to ophthalmopathy during 18 months of follow-up. Hyperthyroidism patients were aged 18 to 65 years and newly diagnosed, with disease duration of less than 2 months. The study excluded patients with uncontrolled infections, other autoimmune diseases, pregnancy or lactation. Diagnoses were based on clinical symptoms, serum thyroxine and TRAb, thyroid ultrasound and orbital computed tomography. PBMCs were isolated from approximately 10 ml of fresh peripheral blood by Ficoll-Paque density gradient centrifugation. Trizol reagent was used to extract total RNA, and RNA quality was then checked on an Agilent 2100 Bioanalyzer. The sequenced material came from blood. This clonotype was sampled from a middle-aged woman with Graves' hyperthyroidism.

The CDR3 protein sequence reads: CASSEGTGTEAFF. The DNA sequence is TGTGCCAGCAGCGAGGGGACGGGCACTGAAGCTTTCTTT. This chain joins TRBV9 to TRBJ1-1; possibly the D gene is TRBD1, per 5 matching bases. Inclusive of the bounding cysteine and phenylalanine, the CDR3 is 13 residues long. Only the CDR3 part of the read is kept: 39 bases, read in frame from the first base. V and J lose 3 bases and 4 bases, and a span of 10 bases separates them. In the germline V gene, CDR1 corresponds to SGDLS and CDR2 to YYNGEE.